A single T cell receptor (beta chain) is shown here with its context. This clonotype was picked up many times. Its recognized antigen is unknown. It has no much larger one-base neighbor in the sample; base qualities were not kept. The library came from multiplex PCR. The instrument given in TCRdb is Illumina HiSeq 4000. To build TCR beta libraries, CDR3 regions were amplified by Arm-PCR using iRepertoire HTBI primers. Gel purification was performed on PCR products prior to sequencing. The authors' analysis ran thus. A total of 62 TRBV and 14 TRBJ segments were identified across samples and were used for gene usage analysis of CDR3 amino acid clonotypes. COPE and FqMerger were used to merge filtered high-quality paired reads into contigs. BLAST was used to align contigs to IMGT TRBV, TRBD and TRBJ reference genes, and CDR3 was defined according to IMGT. Clonotypes above 0.1% frequency were classified as highly expanded clones. Shannon entropy was used to measure repertoire diversity, and the Gini coefficient was used to measure V-J evenness. A clonotype found in more than one individual was treated as public. TCRdb reran the public reads through fastp at Q25 and MiXCR, keeping productive beta chains. Rows with a matching CDR3 protein are joined into one entry that keeps the most common DNA and genes. Here the V and J calls rest on TCRdb's processing, not on the authors' analysis. This sample comprises 450,000 to 650,000 distinct CDR3 sequences, about 16% of them detected only once. The ten largest account for around 25% of the sample.

The meaning of the sample's time point label: newly diagnosed GD, antithyroid drugs for less than 3 months. For both TCR sequencing and RNA sequencing, RNA was extracted from PBMCs in TRIzol. The diagnosis of Graves' disease followed American Thyroid Association guidelines. Recruitment of patients was carried out at an endocrinology department in Xi'an, China. Each patient gave approximately 8.8 milliliters of peripheral blood, collected in an EDTA anticoagulant tube. Ficoll Paque Plus density gradient separation was used to isolate PBMCs, and no further T cell sorting was performed. RNA quality was checked with an Agilent 2100 Bioanalyzer and agarose gel, and concentration with a NanoDrop 2000. The record originates from a study of regulatory T cells in long-lasting Graves disease (dated by TCRdb to 2020 to 2023). For context, the study as a whole: Newly diagnosed Graves' disease patients had taken antithyroid drugs for less than 3 months. TCR sequencing covered some 13 persistent and 20 newly diagnosed Graves' disease patients, about 35 samples in total. Peripheral blood TCR sequencing and RNA sequencing compared persistent Graves' disease patients with newly diagnosed Graves' disease patients. The study took place in China and was registered as a clinical trial.

What the study reported, not specific to this receptor: As a limitation, the authors acknowledged that the small sample size may reduce accuracy. A larger number of public clonotypes was shared among persistent patients (about 2,700) than among newly diagnosed patients (around 890). Sequencing and analysis were limited to the TCR beta chain. Persistent Graves' disease patients showed lower TCR Shannon entropy and fewer highly expanded clones than newly diagnosed patients, suggesting clonal expansion. Because the primary lesion, thyroid tissue, could not be accessed, the study looked at peripheral blood alone.

The same sample was also used in a study of T cells in Graves' hyperthyroidism and ophthalmopathy. Per the second study: Stable Graves' hyperthyroidism was defined as no progression to ophthalmopathy during 18 months of follow-up. Hyperthyroidism patients were newly diagnosed, had a disease duration of under 2 months, and were aged 18 to 65 years. Any patient with an uncontrolled infection, another autoimmune disease, pregnancy or lactation was excluded. Clinical symptoms, serum thyroxine and TRAb, thyroid ultrasound, and orbital computed tomography formed the basis for the diagnoses. For the first round of RT-PCR on the TCR CDR3, the HTBI primer set was used together with the Qiagen OneStep RT-PCR kit. Most expanded thyroid clonotypes (frequency above 0.001) were also found in blood, which suggests that blood repertoires may mirror thyroid immune responses. A model built on a 13 V-J signature distinguished ophthalmopathy from stable hyperthyroidism, reaching approximately 89% sensitivity and about 81% specificity in cross-validation and 80%/75% in testing. In validation, the model predicted progression to ophthalmopathy with 60% to 71% sensitivity and approximately 72% specificity, a median of 6.5 months before onset. To identify distinguishing TCR V-J signatures, a discovery cohort of roughly 100 patients was used, comprising 43 with Graves' ophthalmopathy and approximately 57 with stable Graves' hyperthyroidism. Whether ophthalmopathy could be predicted prospectively was tested in an independent validation cohort made up of under 20 hyperthyroidism patients plus 17 patients who later progressed to ophthalmopathy. For training and testing, the 95 to 100 patients in the discovery cohort were randomly divided in a 7:3 ratio. In addition, the study compared T-cell repertoires in thyroid tissue and in blood from about six Graves' hyperthyroidism patients. After sampling, hyperthyroidism patients received methimazole starting at 30 mg daily, and ophthalmopathy patients received high-dose intravenous methylprednisolone. A second multiplex PCR round built the libraries, followed by size selection and purification. Sequencing of the libraries was done on an Illumina HiSeq2000 using paired-end 100 bp reads. SOAPnuke was used to process the raw data, with reads discarded if the reads contained adapters or uncalled bases, had a mean Phred below 15, or lacked an exact constant-primer or identifier match. COPE v1.2.5 was used to merge high-quality paired reads, and clonotypes were defined as unique nucleotide sequences. MiTCR v1.1 was used to align clonotypes to the IMGT TRBV, TRBD and TRBJ reference segments. Only V-J combinations with frequency above 0.0001, covering 99% to 99.2% of repertoires, were analysed. The TCS score was defined as the ratio of F50 (clonal expansion) to E x V (chaos), calculated using BLOSUM62-based TCRdist between CDR3 peptides within each V-J. Welch's t-statistics and random forest reduced fewer than 550 V-J features to roughly 13, which were used in a naive Bayes classifier (R e1071). Sample size was not statistically predetermined, and blinding of investigators to group allocation was not performed. According to the paper, TCR Vbeta CDR3 sequencing was carried out on about 140 peripheral blood samples, which came from some 41 ophthalmopathy, under 80 hyperthyroidism and roughly 17 progressor patients.

The sample in question was peripheral blood mononuclear cells (PBMCs), obtained at new diagnosis, from a patient treated with antithyroid drugs. The origin of this receptor is a woman aged 40-60 years with Graves disease. Donor details come from another sample of the same person, matched by shared clones.

This receptor carries the CDR3 CASSPSTGYYLYGYTF. Here is the DNA: TGTGCCAGCAGTCCCTCGACAGGGTATTACCTCTATGGCTACACCTTC. The sequence is built from TRBV12-3 or TRBV12-4 and TRBJ1-2, and 7 junction bases match TRBD1. Including cysteine and phenylalanine, the CDR3 has 16 amino acids. Of all the DNA, just the CDR3 is kept, 48 bases in frame from base 1. V lost 5 bases and J lost 4 bases, and the count of bases not matched to a germline gene is 13.